This passage covers 29 T cell receptor beta chains from one sample sequenced in a study of blood T cells in healthy people across ages. Using a J-beta primer mix together with a sample-barcoded 5' primer, a second PCR was run for roughly 6 to 12 cycles. One entry per CDR3 protein results from TCRdb running MiXCR on the 5' RACE reads. The sample consists of 630,000 or so distinct CDR3 sequences, roughly 30% of them appearing once. The sequenced material came from blood. These receptors originate from an elderly woman in good health.

This clonotype was recorded at least ten times. V gene TRBV20-1 combines with J gene TRBJ1-2; possible D gene TRBD1, 6 bases. The CDR3 has 13 amino acids. In germline, CDR1 is DFQATT, CDR2 SNEGSKA (reference sequence). V dropped 7 bases and J dropped 6 bases, with 18 bases sitting between them. The CDR3 loop is CSGSIGGNHGYTF. The CDR3 DNA sequence: TGCAGTGGTAGTATAGGGGGTAATCATGGCTACACCTTC.

This chain links TRBV2 with TRBJ2-2, with D possibly matching TRBD1 (6 bases). The germline V gene encodes CDR1 SNHLY and CDR2 FYNNEI. With 6 bases removed from V and 5 bases from J, the gap between germline ends came to 13 bases. The CDR3 has 14 amino acids. Here the CDR3 reads CASRRDRQTGELFF. Here the CDR3 DNA reads TGTGCCAGCAGGAGAGACAGGCAGACCGGGGAGCTGTTTTTT. Looking up the rest from reference TRBV2 and TRBJ2-2 gives the full variable domain: EPEVTQTPSHQVTQMGQEVILRCVPISNHLYFYWYRQILGQKVEFLVSFYNNEISEKSEIFDDQFSVERPDGSNFTLKIRSTKLEDSAMYFCASRRDRQTGELFFGEGSRLTVL.

The sample holds many counts of this clonotype. The rearrangement uses TRBV12-3 or TRBV12-4 and TRBJ2-7; D unresolved. The CDR3 totals 10 residues. The V end was cut by 8 bases, the J end by 4 bases, with 6 bases between. Here the CDR3 reads CASASYEQYF. CDR3 nucleotides: TGTGCCAGCGCTTCGTACGAGCAGTACTTC.

A note on this clonotype: This may come from a read error, since a much larger clone is one base off. The chain joins TRBV4-1 to TRBJ1-4; TRBD1 agrees at 8 bases. CDR1 and CDR2 (germline): MGHRA, YSYEKL. This CDR3 has 16 amino acids. CDR3 nucleotide sequence: TGCGCCAGCAGCCAAACGGACAGGGTAGATAATGAAAAACGGTTTTTT. This translates into CASSQTDRVDNEKRFF.

V usage is TRBV28 and J usage is TRBJ1-1; D is possibly TRBD1 (6 bases). CDR3 size: 15 residues. V was pared by 0 bases and J by 0 bases, with 8 bases between. The germline gives CDR1 MDHEN, CDR2 SYDVKM. The CDR3 is CASSLWTGVNTEAFF. CDR3 sequence (DNA): TGTGCCAGCAGTTTATGGACAGGCGTGAACACTGAAGCTTTCTTT.

This clonotype occurred a few times. The chain employs TRBV5-5 and TRBJ1-2; D gene uncertain. The CDR3 extends over 14 amino acids. V lost 3 bases and J lost 4, with 13 bases in between. Looked up from germline, CDR1 is SGHKS and CDR2 is YYEKEE (reference sequence). The CDR3 reads CASSWVEATYGYTF. The CDR3 bases are TGTGCCAGCAGCTGGGTCGAGGCAACCTATGGCTACACCTTC.

The V gene is TRBV28, the J gene TRBJ1-5, with D possibly TRBD1 on 6 matching bases. Germline CDR1 MDHEN, CDR2 SYDVKM. Trimming removed 7 bases at V and 5 bases at J, with 15 bases between. The CDR3 extends over 14 amino acids. The CDR3 loop reads CASTLNRVDQPQHF. The DNA of the CDR3 is TGTGCCAGCACCCTGAACAGGGTGGATCAGCCCCAGCATTTT.

The chain links TRBV27 to TRBJ1-1; D is unresolved. V lost 4 bases and J lost 1, with 7 bases in between. The CDR3 runs to 13 residues. CDR1 is MNHEY and CDR2 is SMNVEV in the germline V gene (reference sequence). The CDR3 is CASSSYRNTEAFF. In nucleotides, the CDR3 is TGTGCCAGCAGTTCTTACAGGAACACTGAAGCTTTCTTT.

This clonotype was recorded many times. This rearrangement joins TRBV20-1 to TRBJ2-1; D unresolved. The germline CDR1 and CDR2 sequences are DFQATT and SNEGSKA (reference sequence). V was pared by 2 bases and J by 12 bases, with 17 bases between. The CDR3 consists of 13 residues. CDR3 protein: CSARHKFSSRQFF. CDR3 bases: TGCAGTGCTAGACACAAGTTTTCGTCTCGGCAGTTCTTC.

This clonotype occurred many times. The rearrangement uses TRBV21-1 and TRBJ2-1; no DNA check was done on the table's D call, TRBD1. TRBV21-1 constitutes a pseudogene. This CDR3 is built from 20 residues. The CDR3 is CASSHKRWIRVSWSYNEQFF. The CDR3 bases are TGTGCCAGCAGCCACAAAAGATGGATCAGGGTGAGCTGGTCCTACAATGAGCAGTTCTTC.

The chain links TRBV14 to TRBJ1-2; 12 nucleotides agree with TRBD1. V lost 4 bases, J lost 8 bases, and 8 bases stayed unmatched. The CDR3 contains 15 residues. Germline V CDR1 and CDR2: SGHDN, FVKESK. CDR3 DNA: TGTGCCAGCAGCCTCTCCGGGACAGGGGGCAAAGGCTACACCTTC. Encoded protein: CASSLSGTGGKGYTF.

This clonotype was seen many times. The chain recombines TRBV4-2 with TRBJ2-5, with TRBD1 as a possible D gene (5 bases). Trimming pared 1 base from V and 2 bases from J, leaving 8 bases between. This CDR3 comprises 14 residues. CDR1 and CDR2 from the germline V gene are LGHNA and YNFKEQ. CDR3 DNA: TGTGCCAGCAGCCAAGTTAGGGGACAAGAGACCCAGTACTTC. This translates into CASSQVRGQETQYF.

This clonotype was seen repeatedly, ten times or more. The rearrangement joins TRBV7-2 to TRBJ2-7; no clear D. Germline CDR1 reads SGHTA; CDR2 reads FQGNSA. The CDR3 contains 14 residues. The ends were cut back, 0 bases at V and 2 bases at J, with 8 bases in the middle. CDR3 residues: CASSLASTAYEQYF. CDR3 sequence (DNA): TGTGCCAGCAGCTTAGCGAGTACGGCCTACGAGCAGTACTTC.

V usage is TRBV19 and J usage is TRBJ2-7; D remains unclear. This CDR3 spans 13 amino acids. The germline V gene encodes CDR1 LNHDA and CDR2 SQIVND (reference sequence). The V end lost 3 bases, the J end lost 3 bases, and 9 bases lay between the germline ends. Here the CDR3 reads CASSMRSGYEQYF. CDR3 nucleotides: TGTGCCAGTAGTATGAGGTCTGGCTACGAGCAGTACTTC.

This clonotype was seen ten or more times. In DNA form, the CDR3 reads TGTGCCAGCAGTTACGCGGACAGCACTGAAGCTTTCTTT. Its translation: CASSYADSTEAFF. The chain uses TRBV6-5 and TRBJ1-1; a possible D gene is TRBD1 (6 bases). Trimming shortened V by 2 bases and J by 4 bases, and 8 bases separated the two germline ends. The germline V gene has CDR1 MNHEY and CDR2 SVGAGI. The CDR3 has 13 amino acids.

Remarks on this clonotype: A read error may be the cause here, since a much bigger clone is one base away. This chain joins TRBV7-2 and TRBJ1-4, with D perhaps matching TRBD1 (5 bases). This CDR3 is 13 amino acids long. Germline-derived CDR1 and CDR2 are SGHTA and FQGNSA. The CDR3 loop is CASSLGPSEELFF. The CDR3, as DNA: TGTGCCAGCAGCTTGGGACCGTCTGAAGAACTGTTTTTT.

This clonotype was counted ten times or more. The rearrangement uses TRBV12-3 or TRBV12-4 and TRBJ2-7; D is ambiguous. Deletions cut 3 bases from V and 2 bases from J, with 11 bases between. CDR3 length: 14 residues. DNA for the CDR3: TGTGCCAGCAGTTTCTCCAACCTTCCCTACGAGCAGTACTTC. Translation gives CASSFSNLPYEQYF.

This clonotype was picked up many times. CDR3 sequence: CASSAAGSGEPQHF. CDR3 coding DNA: TGTGCCAGCAGCGCGGCAGGGTCTGGAGAGCCCCAGCATTTT. The gene calls are TRBV9 and TRBJ1-5; perhaps TRBD1 as D (5 bases). Trimming removed 3 bases from V and 8 bases from J, with 15 bases in between. Germline loops: CDR1 SGDLS, CDR2 YYNGEE. The CDR3 contains 14 residues.

This clonotype was found many times. The CDR3 sequence is CSAEAQASDSDEQFF. Here the CDR3 DNA reads TGCAGTGCCGAGGCCCAGGCTAGCGACTCCGATGAGCAGTTCTTC. The chain uses TRBV20-1 and TRBJ2-1; TRBD2 might be the D (6 bases). The CDR3 is made up of 15 amino acids. The V gene lost 6 bases and the J gene lost 8 bases, with 23 bases spanning the gap. Germline V gene lookup returns CDR1 DFQATT and CDR2 SNEGSKA (reference sequence).

The table lists this clonotype with many counts. CDR3 protein: CSAFTTGTPYEQYF. The CDR3 nucleotides are TGCAGTGCGTTCACGACCGGGACACCTTACGAGCAGTACTTC. The chain is built from TRBV20-1 and TRBJ2-7, with TRBD1 as a possible D gene (6 bases). Germline V CDR1 and CDR2: DFQATT, SNEGSKA (reference sequence). This CDR3 contains 14 residues. The ends were cut back, 6 bases at V and 4 bases at J, with 19 bases in the middle.

There are many counts of this clonotype. The V gene is TRBV6-2 or TRBV6-3, the J gene TRBJ2-7; tentatively, D is TRBD1 (5 bases). V lost 2 bases, J lost 8 bases, and 22 bases lay in between. Looked up from germline, CDR1 is MNHEY and CDR2 is SVGEGT. The CDR3 length is 16 residues. CDR3 residues: CASSYGANGPLVKQYF. Here the CDR3 DNA reads TGTGCCAGCAGTTACGGGGCTAATGGCCCCCTAGTGAAGCAGTACTTC.

This clonotype was counted many times. The rearrangement uses TRBV25-1 and TRBJ2-1; TRBD1 aligns across 8 bases. CDR3 length equals 15 residues. The V gene's germline CDR1 is MGHDK and CDR2 SYGVNS. The V gene end was trimmed by 1 base and the J gene end by 5 bases; junction bases not matched to a gene: 4. The CDR3 nucleotides are TGTGCCAGCAGTGAATGGACAGGGCAAGACAATGAGCAGTTCTTC. It codes for CASSEWTGQDNEQFF.

This clonotype was detected only a few times. This chain connects TRBV9 to TRBJ1-4; weak D call: TRBD1 (6 bases). V was shortened by 3 bases and J by 0 bases, with 9 bases between the two germline ends. The CDR3 loop spans 15 amino acids. CDR1 SGDLS and CDR2 YYNGEE come from the germline V gene. CDR3 in DNA: TGTGCCAGCAGCGCCGGGACAACAACTAATGAAAAACTGTTTTTT. This sequence encodes CASSAGTTTNEKLFF.

This clonotype was observed at least ten times. The chain is built from TRBV9 and TRBJ2-1, with 10 positions matching TRBD2. The germline CDR1 and CDR2 sequences are SGDLS and YYNGEE. With V trimmed by 2 bases and J by 8 bases, 16 bases remained unmatched. The CDR3 consists of 18 residues. The CDR3 sequence: CASSVASGGARGDDEQFF. The CDR3 DNA reads as TGTGCCAGCAGCGTTGCGAGCGGGGGGGCCAGAGGGGACGATGAGCAGTTCTTC.

This clonotype occurred once. V usage is TRBV19 and J usage is TRBJ2-3; 10 bases match TRBD2. J gave up 4 bases and V 5 bases, and 6 bases lay outside the gene matches. In germline, CDR1 is LNHDA, CDR2 SQIVND (reference sequence). The CDR3 spans 15 residues. CDR3 sequence: CASSGSGGAADTQYF. The CDR3 DNA follows: TGTGCCAGTAGTGGGAGCGGGGGGGCCGCAGATACGCAGTATTTT.

The genes are TRBV10-2 and TRBJ2-5; tentatively, D is TRBD1 or TRBD2 (5 bases each). The end of the DNA is better explained by TRBJ2-7, so the J call may be wrong. The CDR3 covers 14 residues. Germline CDR1 is WSHSY and CDR2 is SAAADI. The CDR3: CASSTRDGTYEQYF. The CDR3 DNA is TGCGCCAGCAGCACCCGGGACGGAACCTACGAGCAGTACTTC.

There are many counts of this clonotype. The chain has TRBV5-1 and TRBJ1-6; D uncertain. This CDR3 is built from 14 residues. CDR1 and CDR2 (germline): SGHRS, YFSETQ. The V end was cut by 2 bases, the J end by 5 bases, with 8 bases between. The CDR3 region is CASSFDTHNSPLHF. DNA of the CDR3: TGCGCCAGCAGCTTCGATACACATAATTCACCCCTCCACTTT.

The rearrangement uses TRBV6-2 or TRBV6-3 and TRBJ2-7; unclear D gene. The ends were cut back, 6 bases at V and 0 bases at J, with 18 bases in the middle. Germline V lookup: CDR1 MNHEY, CDR2 SVGEGT. The CDR3 sequence is 16 residues long. The CDR3 sequence: CASSLLQKMDSYEQYF. CDR3 DNA: TGTGCCAGCAGCCTTTTACAAAAAATGGACTCCTACGAGCAGTACTTC.

This clonotype was seen ten or more times. The chain recombines TRBV5-6 with TRBJ2-7; perhaps TRBD2 as D (5 bases). V gave up 7 bases and J gave up 0 bases, with 14 bases separating them. CDR3 length: 14 amino acids. Germline CDR1 is SGHDT and CDR2 is YYEEEE. In DNA, the CDR3 is TGTGCCAGCGGACTTTCCGGGAACTCCTACGAGCAGTACTTC. Amino acids: CASGLSGNSYEQYF.